The 26 T cell receptor beta chains in this list originate from one sample, sequenced in a study of cytomegalovirus exposure and HLA in healthy donors (dated by TCRdb to the late 2010s). The library relied on the immunoSEQ multiplex PCR assay. The multiplex PCR relied on a mix of 60 forward primers for TCR Vbeta segments and 13 reverse primers for TCR Jbeta segments. TCRdb limited this immuneACCESS table to in-frame rearrangements with V and J called. A share of clones is missing; checked studies link under half to unresolved V genes, and the rest is unexplained. For this sample there are about 200,000 clones; 75% to 80% appear just once. Approximately 2% of the sample goes to the ten largest clones. Sequences were obtained from PBMCs. Receptors were obtained from a male donor in good health and CMV-seronegative.

As DNA, the CDR3 is TGTGCCACCAGCCGGGATGGACAGGGCTATGGCTACACCTTC. It yields the protein CATSRDGQGYGYTF. The gene calls are TRBV15 and TRBJ1-2; 8 positions agree with TRBD1. The CDR3 is made up of 14 amino acids. Germline CDR1 is LNHNV and CDR2 is YYDKDF (reference sequence). The V segment lost 5 bases and the J segment 4 bases; nucleotides outside the gene matches: 6.

On this clone itself: The junction shows a germline mismatch at one end, possibly a read error. In the same sample, other DNA sequences code for this CDR3. V gene TRBV19 combines with J gene TRBJ2-7, with D perhaps given as TRBD1 or TRBD2 (6 bases each). The CDR3 length is 15 residues. Germline values: CDR1 LNHDA, CDR2 SQIVND (reference sequence). Written as DNA, the CDR3 is TGTGCCAGCAGTATAGGAGGGCAGGGGCTGTACGAGCAGTACTTC. Translating gives CASSIGGQGLYEQYF.

The V call is TRBV27, the J call TRBJ2-5, with 12 bases fitting TRBD1. The end of the DNA fits TRBJ2-7 better, so the J call may be wrong. CDR3 length equals 15 residues. Germline CDR1 is MNHEY and CDR2 is SMNVEV (reference sequence). The CDR3, as DNA: TGTGCCAGCAGTTTAGGGACAGGGGGCTGGTACGAGCAGTACTTC. It specifies CASSLGTGGWYEQYF.

V usage is TRBV28 and J usage is TRBJ2-1, with 10 bases matching TRBD2. The V segment lost 5 bases and the J segment 2 bases; nucleotides outside the gene matches: 9. The CDR3 contains 17 residues. Per germline, CDR1 MDHEN and CDR2 SYDVKM. The chain's CDR3 is CASSLPSGRDPYNEQFF. Written as DNA, the CDR3 is TGTGCCAGCAGTCTCCCAAGCGGGAGGGATCCCTACAATGAGCAGTTCTTC.

This chain links TRBV30 with TRBJ2-7; D may be TRBD2 (6 bases). The CDR3 spans 15 residues. Germline CDR1 GTSNPN, CDR2 SVGIG (reference sequence). Trimming cost V 0 bases and J 1 base, with 13 bases left between them. The CDR3 nucleotides read TGTGCCTGGAGTGTAGGAGGGCTTACTTCCTACGAGCAGTACTTC. Amino acid sequence: CAWSVGGLTSYEQYF.

The chain employs TRBV7-2 and TRBJ2-1; 8 bases match TRBD2. The CDR3 has 14 amino acids. J gave up 6 bases and V 1 base, and 2 bases lay outside the gene matches. Germline V CDR1 and CDR2: SGHTA, FQGNSA. CDR3 residues: CASSLGTSINEQFF. CDR3 nucleotides: TGTGCCAGCAGCTTAGGGACTAGCATCAATGAGCAGTTCTTC.

The chain carries TRBV28 and TRBJ1-3, with D perhaps TRBD1 (6 bases). This CDR3 is 16 amino acids long. V was pared by 4 bases and J by 0 bases, with 13 bases between. Germline lookup yields CDR1 MDHEN and CDR2 SYDVKM. The CDR3 nucleotides read TGTGCCAGCAGTTCCCCCCAGGGGAGCTCTGGAAACACCATATATTTT. As protein: CASSSPQGSSGNTIYF.

The gene calls are TRBV2 and TRBJ2-5; 8 bases align to TRBD2. With V trimmed by 8 bases and J by 5 bases, 10 bases remained unmatched. Germline V lookup: CDR1 SNHLY, CDR2 FYNNEI. The CDR3 covers 14 residues. In DNA form, the CDR3 reads TGTGCCAGCCCGGGACTAGTTAGGGAGGAGACCCAGTACTTC. Residues: CASPGLVREETQYF.

The chain links TRBV11-3 to TRBJ2-3; D call uncertain. This CDR3 has 16 amino acids. Germline CDR1 reads SGHNT; CDR2 reads YENEEA. Trimming stripped 1 base from V and 4 bases from J, with 15 bases between. The CDR3: CASSLGVQMLADTQYF. As DNA, the CDR3 is TGTGCCAGCAGCTTAGGGGTACAGATGTTGGCAGATACGCAGTATTTT.

The chain uses TRBV6-6 and TRBJ1-5; no clear D gene. V shed 5 bases and J shed 5 bases, with 13 bases lying between them. The germline gives CDR1 MNHNY, CDR2 SVGAGI (reference sequence). The CDR3 loop spans 14 amino acids. This CDR3 is CASSTRGVDQPQHF. CDR3 bases: TGTGCCAGCAGTACCCGCGGGGTGGATCAGCCCCAGCATTTT.

This clone has just one count. This CDR3 reads CASSRTGGSEKLFF. The CDR3 DNA sequence: TGTGCCAGCAGTCGAACAGGGGGCAGTGAAAAACTGTTTTTT. The V call is TRBV6-5, the J call TRBJ1-4; 9 nucleotides line up with TRBD1. V was pared by 5 bases and J by 7 bases, with 5 bases of the junction left unmatched. From germline, CDR1 is MNHEY and CDR2 SVGAGI. The CDR3 runs to 14 residues.

The rearrangement links TRBV5-1 to TRBJ2-5; 7 bases agree with TRBD1. Trimming removed 3 bases from V and 5 bases from J; junction bases left unmatched: 4. CDR1 is SGHRS, CDR2 YFSETQ, per germline. This CDR3 has 13 amino acids. CDR3 in amino acids: CASSSQGVETQYF. DNA for the CDR3: TGCGCCAGCAGCTCCCAGGGGGTGGAGACCCAGTACTTC.

The genes are TRBV6-1 and TRBJ1-2; 7 bases are shared with TRBD1. Germline assignment: CDR1 MNHNS and CDR2 SASEGT. Trimming removed 6 bases from V and 7 bases from J; junction bases left unmatched: 11. CDR3 length: 14 residues. The CDR3 spells CASRQGPVAIGYTF. CDR3 sequence (DNA): TGTGCCAGCAGACAGGGGCCGGTGGCTATTGGCTACACCTTC.

In this sample, this clone turned up once. This chain connects TRBV7-9 to TRBJ1-2; unclear D gene. CDR3 length: 13 residues. Trimming took off 2 bases at V and 3 bases at J, with 7 bases between the two ends. Germline assignment: CDR1 SEHNR and CDR2 FQNEAQ (reference sequence). The CDR3 here is CASSLRDDYGYTF. The CDR3 region has the DNA TGTGCCAGCAGCTTAAGAGATGACTATGGCTACACCTTC.

As DNA, the CDR3 is TGCGCCAGCAGCCAGGGAGGGGTAGATGGGCCCCAGCATTTT. Translated: CASSQGGVDGPQHF. The V and J genes are TRBV4-3 and TRBJ1-5; D might be TRBD1 (5 bases). This CDR3 spans 14 amino acids. Germline V lookup: CDR1 LGHNA, CDR2 YSLEER. V was pared by 3 bases and J by 9 bases, with 15 bases between.

The chain employs TRBV7-8 and TRBJ2-3; D gene uncertain. Germline V gives CDR1 SGHVS, CDR2 FQNEAQ. The V end lost 5 bases, the J end lost 1 base, and 4 bases lay between the germline ends. The CDR3 has 12 residues. Here the CDR3 reads CASSVGTDTQYF. The CDR3 DNA follows: TGTGCCAGCAGCGTCGGCACAGATACGCAGTATTTT.

The chain carries TRBV5-1 and TRBJ2-1; 9 bases fit TRBD2. V lost 0 bases, J lost 3 bases, and 13 bases stayed unmatched. CDR1 and CDR2 (germline): SGHRS, YFSETQ. CDR3 size: 19 residues. CDR3 in amino acids: CASSLVASGNPGNYNEQFF. CDR3 bases: TGCGCCAGCAGCTTGGTGGCTAGCGGGAATCCGGGAAACTACAATGAGCAGTTCTTC. Variable domain in full (rest from reference TRBV5-1 and TRBJ2-1): KAGVTQTPRYLIKTRGQQVTLSCSPISGHRSVSWYQQTPGQGLQFLFEYFSETQRNKGNFPGRFSGRQFSNSRSEMNVSTLELGDSALYLCASSLVASGNPGNYNEQFFGPGTRLTVL.

This clone was counted between two and nine times. This chain links TRBV5-1 with TRBJ2-3; 12 nucleotides align to TRBD2. The CDR3 has 19 amino acids. Per the germline V gene, CDR1 is SGHRS and CDR2 is YFSETQ. The ends lost 4 bases at V and 0 bases at J; junction bases unmatched: 12. The CDR3 sequence: CASSHGLAGFTTSTDTQYF. CDR3 DNA: TGCGCCAGCAGCCACGGACTAGCGGGGTTTACTACTAGCACAGATACGCAGTATTTT.

The chain is built from TRBV5-1 and TRBJ1-2; 8 nucleotides match TRBD1. With 4 bases clipped from V and 6 bases from J, the junction kept 8 bases outside the gene matches. The CDR3 extends over 14 amino acids. Germline loops: CDR1 SGHRS, CDR2 YFSETQ. Here the CDR3 reads CASSPGQGGDGYTF. CDR3 sequence (DNA): TGCGCCAGCAGCCCAGGACAGGGAGGAGATGGCTACACCTTC.

This rearrangement joins TRBV28 to TRBJ2-7; D call uncertain. Germline lookup yields CDR1 MDHEN and CDR2 SYDVKM. V lost 4 bases, J lost 7 bases, and 14 bases lay in between. The CDR3 extends over 13 amino acids. CDR3 residues: CASSSTLPREQYF. The CDR3 DNA sequence: TGTGCCAGCAGTTCTACACTTCCCAGGGAGCAGTACTTC. The full variable domain, in which reference TRBV28 and TRBJ2-7 provide the parts outside the CDR3, is DVKVTQSSRYLVKRTGEKVFLECVQDMDHENMFWYRQDPGLGLRLIYFSYDVKMKEKGDIPEGYSVSREKKERFSLILESASTNQTSMYLCASSSTLPREQYFGPGTRLTVT.

This clone appeared a few times. The gene calls are TRBV10-3 and TRBJ1-1; D is ambiguous. Germline assignment: CDR1 ENHRY and CDR2 SYGVKD. This CDR3 spans 13 amino acids. Trimming pared 2 bases from V and 4 bases from J, leaving 8 bases between. The CDR3 sequence: CAISEPGSTEAFF. CDR3 sequence (DNA): TGTGCCATCAGTGAGCCAGGAAGCACTGAAGCTTTCTTT.

V is TRBV11-2 and J is TRBJ1-5; 9 bases line up with TRBD1. Germline loops: CDR1 SGHAT, CDR2 FQNNGV. The J segment lost 7 bases and the V segment lost 6 bases, leaving 10 bases of the junction unmatched. The CDR3 spans 15 residues. CDR3 DNA: TGTGCCAGCAGATACCGGGACAGGGTGGAGCAGCCCCAGCATTTT. It is translated as CASRYRDRVEQPQHF. The whole variable domain, remainder taken from reference TRBV11-2 and TRBJ1-5, is EAGVAQSPRYKIIEKRQSVAFWCNPISGHATLYWYQQILGQGPKLLIQFQNNGVVDDSQLPKDRFSAERLKGVDSTLKIQPAKLEDSAVYLCASRYRDRVEQPQHFGDGTRLSIL.

V is TRBV10-3 and J is TRBJ1-2; 9 bases are a match to TRBD1. The germline V gene encodes CDR1 ENHRY and CDR2 SYGVKD. The V segment lost 2 bases and the J segment 5 bases; nucleotides outside the gene matches: 9. There are 16 residues in the CDR3. For the CDR3, the DNA is TGTGCCATCAGTGAGGCCCACTTGGGACAGGGTTATGGCTACACCTTC. Translation: CAISEAHLGQGYGYTF.

V is TRBV27 and J is TRBJ2-5, with 7 bases fitting TRBD1. Germline V gene lookup returns CDR1 MNHEY and CDR2 SMNVEV (reference sequence). The CDR3 runs to 14 residues. After removal of 6 bases from V and 5 bases from J, the junction contained 9 bases not matched to a gene. The CDR3 region is CASSNSDRQETQYF. In nucleotides, the CDR3 is TGTGCCAGCAGCAATTCGGACAGGCAGGAGACCCAGTACTTC.

The chain's CDR3 is CASRLGRGNTEAFF. The CDR3 DNA follows: TGTGCCAGCAGACTCGGACGGGGGAACACTGAAGCTTTCTTT. The V gene is TRBV28, the J gene TRBJ1-1; D not certain. This CDR3 is built from 14 residues. The V gene lost 6 bases and the J gene lost 1 base, with 12 bases spanning the gap. Germline CDR1 is MDHEN and CDR2 is SYDVKM.

V and J are TRBV29-1 and TRBJ1-2, with a tentative D call TRBD1 (6 bases). The CDR3 is 12 residues long. V was clipped by 1 base and J by 5 bases, with 8 bases between them. Germline assignment: CDR1 SQVTM and CDR2 ANQGSEA. The DNA for the CDR3 is TGCAGCGTTGAAGGGACAGAATATGGCTACACCTTC. Its translation: CSVEGTEYGYTF.